The 25 T cell receptor beta chains below were found in one sample sequenced in a study of CD8 T cells in ankylosing spondylitis. TCRdb called the 5' RACE reads again in MiXCR, with one record for every CDR3 protein. The table lists some 52,000 distinct CDR3 sequences, 7.4% of them singletons. The sample was blood, either unsorted or a sorted T cell fraction (not recorded which). Source of these receptors: a female donor with ankylosing spondylitis or in good health (not recorded which).

This clonotype was detected many times. The chain recombines TRBV18 with TRBJ1-2, with 9 bases aligning to TRBD1. Trimming took 6 bases from V and 8 from J; bases not matched to a gene: 10. The CDR3 has 14 residues. Germline V gene sequence: CDR1 KGHSH, CDR2 LQKENI. CDR3 region: CASSPGQGGEGYTF. In DNA form, the CDR3 reads TGTGCCAGCTCGCCGGGACAGGGCGGGGAAGGCTACACCTTC.

This clonotype was counted at least ten times. The chain has TRBV5-1 and TRBJ1-4, with a tentative D call TRBD1 (6 bases). The length of the CDR3 is 15 residues. The V end was cut by 4 bases, the J end by 7 bases, with 17 bases between. Germline CDR1 SGHRS, CDR2 YFSETQ. This chain's CDR3 is CASSRAPQGGEKLFF. DNA of the CDR3: TGCGCCAGCAGCCGGGCACCACAGGGCGGTGAAAAACTGTTTTTT.

This clonotype was counted only a few times. This chain uses TRBV7-2 with TRBJ1-5, with D hard to call. CDR1 is SGHTA and CDR2 is FQGNSA in the germline V gene. This CDR3 is 14 amino acids long. The ends were cut back, 7 bases at V and 1 base at J, with 11 bases in the middle. The CDR3 DNA sequence: TGTGCCAGCACTCCATCGGTGAGCAATCAGCCCCAGCATTTT. This encodes CASTPSVSNQPQHF.

The sample holds many counts of this clonotype. The J gene is TRBJ1-4, the V gene TRBV5-5, with unresolved D. Germline loops: CDR1 SGHKS, CDR2 YYEKEE (reference sequence). V lost 0 bases and J 6 bases, leaving 18 bases between the germline ends. The CDR3 totals 17 residues. CDR3 sequence reads: CASSLAVEPWWDEKLFF. CDR3 bases: TGTGCCAGCAGCTTGGCCGTGGAGCCCTGGTGGGATGAAAAACTGTTTTTT.

Only a few counts were recorded for this clonotype. This rearrangement joins TRBV7-2 to TRBJ1-3; TRBD1 is a possible D gene (6 bases). Trimming shortened V by 7 bases and J by 3 bases, and 19 bases separated the two germline ends. Germline V gene data show CDR1 as SGHTA and CDR2 as FQGNSA. The CDR3 is 16 amino acids. CDR3: CASTFLNRADGNTIYF. In DNA, the CDR3 is TGTGCCAGCACCTTTCTAAACAGGGCGGATGGAAACACCATATATTTT.

This clonotype appeared once. This chain links TRBV7-9 with TRBJ1-4; D not resolved. Germline V gives CDR1 SEHNR, CDR2 FQNEAQ (reference sequence). The CDR3 runs to 12 residues. V was pared by 4 bases and J by 8 bases, with 8 bases between. CDR3 nucleotides: TGTGCCAGCAGCTCAGAGACGGAAAAACTGTTTTTT. Translation gives CASSSETEKLFF. Full variable domain (missing parts from reference TRBV7-9 and TRBJ1-4): DTGVSQNPRHKITKRGQNVTFRCDPISEHNRLYWYRQTLGQGPEFLTYFQNEAQLEKSRLLSDRFSAERPKGSFSTLEIQRTEQGDSAMYLCASSSETEKLFFGSGTQLSVL.

This clonotype was counted ten times or more. The CDR3 nucleotides are TGCGCCAGCAGCCCCGATTGGGGGAGGGCCTACGAGCAGTACTTC. This encodes CASSPDWGRAYEQYF. The chain combines TRBV4-3 with TRBJ2-7; 7 bases align to TRBD2. There are 15 residues in the CDR3. Germline assignment: CDR1 LGHNA and CDR2 YSLEER. The ends lost 4 bases at V and 2 bases at J; junction bases unmatched: 8.

This clonotype appeared many times. This chain joins TRBV12-3 or TRBV12-4 and TRBJ1-4; no clear D. The V end lost 6 bases, the J end lost 5 bases, and 4 bases lay between the germline ends. This CDR3 is 11 amino acids long. CDR3 coding DNA: TGTGCCAGCAGAAGAAATGAAAAACTGTTTTTT. It codes for CASRRNEKLFF.

This clonotype was detected a few times. This rearrangement joins TRBV18 to TRBJ2-5, with 7 positions matching TRBD1. Germline CDR1 and CDR2: KGHSH and LQKENI. V lost 6 bases, J lost 5 bases, and 9 bases stayed unmatched. The CDR3 sequence is 14 residues long. CDR3 sequence: CASSPGQYAETQYF. CDR3 bases: TGTGCCAGCTCCCCGGGACAGTATGCGGAGACCCAGTACTTC.

This clonotype was observed at least ten times. The chain is built from TRBV10-3 and TRBJ2-4; 8 bases are shared with TRBD1. Germline CDR1 and CDR2: ENHRY and SYGVKD. The CDR3 sequence is 12 residues long. With V trimmed by 9 bases and J by 8 bases, 6 bases remained unmatched. The CDR3 is CAIKDREDIQYF. In DNA, the CDR3 is TGTGCCATTAAGGACAGGGAGGACATTCAGTACTTC.

This clonotype was seen many times. V usage is TRBV7-3 and J usage is TRBJ1-2; 10 bases are shared with TRBD1. This CDR3 is built from 14 residues. The germline gives CDR1 SGHTA, CDR2 FQGTGA. J was trimmed by 8 bases and V by 5 bases; bases with no gene match: 8. This CDR3 is CASSLTGTGDGYTF. In nucleotides, the CDR3 is TGTGCCAGCAGCCTTACCGGGACAGGGGACGGCTACACCTTC.

Points on this clonotype: An end of the junction differs from the germline gene, which may be a read error. The J gene is TRBJ2-5, the V gene TRBV7-2, with 8 bases aligning to TRBD2. CDR1 SGHTA and CDR2 FQGNSA come from the germline V gene. The CDR3 consists of 15 residues. This CDR3 reads CVSSQRSGGQETQYF. CDR3 DNA sequence: TGTGTCAGCAGCCAGAGGAGCGGGGGCCAAGAGACCCAGTACTTC.

This clonotype appeared a few times. This rearrangement joins TRBV20-1 to TRBJ1-2; D is unresolved. CDR1 DFQATT and CDR2 SNEGSKA come from the germline V gene (reference sequence). The CDR3 has 13 amino acids. Trimming left V 5 bases short and J 8 bases short, with 18 bases between. In nucleotides, the CDR3 is TGCAGTGCTGGGATGATGAGGGCAGGAGGCTACACCTTC. Translating gives CSAGMMRAGGYTF.

This clonotype was seen many times. V and J are TRBV7-2 and TRBJ2-1, with D hard to call. Germline loops: CDR1 SGHTA, CDR2 FQGNSA. The germline V and J ends were trimmed by 0 bases and 7 bases, with 19 bases remaining between them. The CDR3 runs 17 residues. The CDR3 sequence: CASSLAHLGLGWNEQFF. In DNA form, the CDR3 reads TGTGCCAGCAGCTTAGCGCATCTCGGCCTAGGGTGGAATGAGCAGTTCTTC. Variable domain in full (rest from reference TRBV7-2 and TRBJ2-1): GAGVSQSPSNKVTEKGKDVELRCDPISGHTALYWYRQSLGQGLEFLIYFQGNSAPDKSGLPSDRFSAERTGGSVSTLTIQRTQQEDSAVYLCASSLAHLGLGWNEQFFGPGTRLTVL.

In its sample, this clonotype was seen many times. The rearrangement links TRBV29-1 to TRBJ1-5; 8 bases match TRBD1. There are 13 residues in the CDR3. CDR1 is SQVTM, CDR2 ANQGSEA, per germline. J lost 5 bases, V lost 4 bases, and 4 bases had no gene match. CDR3 region: CSVVAGGDQPQHF. For the CDR3, the DNA is TGCAGCGTTGTGGCAGGGGGCGATCAGCCCCAGCATTTT.

In its sample, this clonotype was seen many times. A much larger clone is a single base away; this may be a read error. The chain combines TRBV3-2 with TRBJ1-4. TRBV3-2 is a listed pseudogene. CDR3 length: 17 amino acids. The CDR3 loop is CACSQAWTEGTNEKLFF. CDR3 bases: TGTGCCTGCAGCCAAGCCTGGACGGAAGGCACTAATGAAAAACTGTTTTTT.

This clonotype was detected ten times or more. The rearrangement uses TRBV5-1 and TRBJ1-1; D remains ambiguous. This CDR3 is 14 amino acids long. CDR1 and CDR2 from the germline V gene are SGHRS and YFSETQ. Deletions cut 0 bases from V and 1 base from J, with 7 bases between. CDR3 protein: CASSLGQSNTEAFF. The CDR3, as DNA: TGCGCCAGCAGCTTGGGCCAGTCGAACACTGAAGCTTTCTTT.

This clonotype has a count of ten or more. The J gene is TRBJ2-2, the V gene TRBV5-6; D call uncertain. V dropped 1 base and J dropped 7 bases, with 5 bases sitting between them. Germline CDR1 SGHDT, CDR2 YYEEEE. The CDR3 is 12 residues long. The CDR3 DNA reads TGTGCCAGCAGCTTGACGGGCGGGGAGCTGTTTTTT. Its translation: CASSLTGGELFF.

In its sample, this clonotype was seen many times. The gene calls are TRBV18 and TRBJ2-7, with 7 bases identical to TRBD1. This CDR3 has 16 amino acids. J lost 4 bases, V lost 6 bases, and 15 bases had no gene match. Germline V gene sequence: CDR1 KGHSH, CDR2 LQKENI. The DNA of the CDR3 is TGTGCCAGCTCCCTGGTGGGACAGAGTAATGCTTACGAGCAGTACGTC. Its translation is CASSLVGQSNAYEQYV.

J is TRBJ1-3 and V is TRBV29-1; D gene ambiguous. V was pared by 4 bases and J by 4 bases, with 8 bases between. In germline, CDR1 is SQVTM, CDR2 ANQGSEA. The CDR3 covers 12 residues. The CDR3 loop is CSVVLGGNTIYF. The CDR3 DNA is TGCAGCGTTGTTCTCGGGGGAAACACCATATATTTT. Based on the CDR3 plus reference TRBV29-1 and TRBJ1-3, the full variable domain is SAVISQKPSRDICQRGTSLTIQCQVDSQVTMMFWYRQQPGQSLTLIATANQGSEATYESGFVIDKFPISRPNLTFSTLTVSNMSPEDSSIYLCSVVLGGNTIYFGEGSWLTVV.

This clonotype has a count of ten or more. The CDR3 sequence: CASSDYTSYNEQFF. The CDR3 region has the DNA TGTGCCAGCAGCGATTATACCTCCTACAATGAGCAGTTCTTC. The chain employs TRBV7-8 and TRBJ2-1; D is ambiguous. Germline assignment: CDR1 SGHVS and CDR2 FQNEAQ. V gave up 5 bases and J gave up 0 bases, with 8 bases separating them. The CDR3 has 14 residues.

This clonotype was picked up many times. The chain employs TRBV7-6 and TRBJ2-3, with D maybe TRBD2 (5 bases). Looked up from germline, CDR1 is SGHVS and CDR2 is FNYEAQ. The CDR3 is 12 residues long. The ends were cut back, 3 bases at V and 7 bases at J, with 8 bases in the middle. The CDR3, as DNA: TGTGCCAGCAGCTTCTCGGGGAATACGCAGTATTTT. It specifies CASSFSGNTQYF.

This clonotype has a count of ten or more. The V and J genes are TRBV5-1 and TRBJ2-2, with TRBD1 matching over 7 bases. The J segment lost 5 bases and the V segment lost 6 bases, leaving 10 bases of the junction unmatched. Germline V CDR1 and CDR2: SGHRS, YFSETQ. The CDR3 has 15 amino acids. The CDR3 is CASTKGQVGTGELFF. CDR3 in DNA: TGCGCCAGCACTAAAGGACAGGTGGGGACCGGGGAGCTGTTTTTT.

In this sample, this clonotype turned up many times. The chain is built from TRBV5-1 and TRBJ1-3; D ambiguous. V shed 3 bases and J shed 0 bases, with 13 bases lying between them. Germline loops: CDR1 SGHRS, CDR2 YFSETQ. The CDR3 spans 16 residues. CDR3 nucleotide sequence: TGCGCCAGCAGCTACTCCGGGCAGGACTCTGGAAACACCATATATTTT. It codes for CASSYSGQDSGNTIYF. Full variable domain (outside the CDR3, taken from reference TRBV5-1 and TRBJ1-3): KAGVTQTPRYLIKTRGQQVTLSCSPISGHRSVSWYQQTPGQGLQFLFEYFSETQRNKGNFPGRFSGRQFSNSRSEMNVSTLELGDSALYLCASSYSGQDSGNTIYFGEGSWLTVV.

This clonotype has at least ten counts. V and J are TRBV5-1 and TRBJ2-3; 8 nucleotides agree with TRBD1. Germline V gives CDR1 SGHRS, CDR2 YFSETQ. Trimming at V came to 0 bases and at J to 3 bases, leaving 3 bases not matched to a gene. CDR3 length: 15 amino acids. The CDR3: CASSLGQGKTDTQYF. The CDR3, as DNA: TGCGCCAGCAGCTTGGGACAGGGGAAAACAGATACGCAGTATTTT.